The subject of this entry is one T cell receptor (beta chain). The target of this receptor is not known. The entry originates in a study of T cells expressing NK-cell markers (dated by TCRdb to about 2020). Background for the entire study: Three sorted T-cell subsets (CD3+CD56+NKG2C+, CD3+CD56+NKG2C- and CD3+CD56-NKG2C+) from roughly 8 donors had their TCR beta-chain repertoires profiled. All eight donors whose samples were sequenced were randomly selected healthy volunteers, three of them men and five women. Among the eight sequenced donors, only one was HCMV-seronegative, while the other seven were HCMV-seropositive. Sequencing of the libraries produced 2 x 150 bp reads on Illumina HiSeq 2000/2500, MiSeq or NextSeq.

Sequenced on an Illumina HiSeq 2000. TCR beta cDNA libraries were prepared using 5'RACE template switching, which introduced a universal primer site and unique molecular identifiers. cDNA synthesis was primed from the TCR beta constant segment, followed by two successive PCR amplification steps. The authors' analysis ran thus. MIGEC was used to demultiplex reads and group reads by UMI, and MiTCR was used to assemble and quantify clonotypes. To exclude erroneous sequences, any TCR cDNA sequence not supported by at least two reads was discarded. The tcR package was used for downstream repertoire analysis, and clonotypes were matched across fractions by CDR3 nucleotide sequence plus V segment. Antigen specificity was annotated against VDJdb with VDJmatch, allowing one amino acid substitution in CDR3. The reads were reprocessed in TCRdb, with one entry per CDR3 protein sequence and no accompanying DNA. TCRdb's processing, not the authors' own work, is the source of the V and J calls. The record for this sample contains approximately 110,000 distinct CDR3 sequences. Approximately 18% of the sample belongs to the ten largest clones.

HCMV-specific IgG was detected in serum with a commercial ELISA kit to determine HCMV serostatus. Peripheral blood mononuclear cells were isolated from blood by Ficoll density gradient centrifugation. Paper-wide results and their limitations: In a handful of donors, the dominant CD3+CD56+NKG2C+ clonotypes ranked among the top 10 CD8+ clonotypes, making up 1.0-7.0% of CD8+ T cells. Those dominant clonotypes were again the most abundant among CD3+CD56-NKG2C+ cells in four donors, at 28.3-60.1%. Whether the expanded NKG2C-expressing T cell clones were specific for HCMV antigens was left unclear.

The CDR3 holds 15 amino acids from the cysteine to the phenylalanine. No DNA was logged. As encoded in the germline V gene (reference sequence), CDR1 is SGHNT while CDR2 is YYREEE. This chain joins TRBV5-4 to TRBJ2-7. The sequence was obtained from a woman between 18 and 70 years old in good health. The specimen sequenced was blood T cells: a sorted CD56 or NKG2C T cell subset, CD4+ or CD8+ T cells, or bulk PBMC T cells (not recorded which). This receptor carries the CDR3 CASRLGVGSNYEQYF. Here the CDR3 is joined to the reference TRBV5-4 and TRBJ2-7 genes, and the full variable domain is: ETGVTQSPTHLIKTRGQQVTLRCSSQSGHNTVSWYQQALGQGPQFIFQYYREEENGRGNFPPRFSGLQFPNYSSELNVNALELDDSALYLCASRLGVGSNYEQYFGPGTRLTVT.